This entry is about one T cell receptor beta chain. The clone's antigen remains unknown. Per-base quality was not reported, and no clone a single base away is much larger than it. The data belong to a study of blood T cell repertoires in COVID-19 (dated by TCRdb to between 2020 and 2021). With respect to the entire study: Samples from collaborators originated in the United States, Italy and Spain and spanned both the acute and convalescent phases of COVID-19. Where HLA class I and class II types were available, the types were taken from metadata supplied by the sample provider, not from assay-based typing. Deeply sampled blood TCRbeta repertoires from subjects exposed to, actively infected with, or recovered from COVID-19 were included in the dataset. The material from the prospective study consisted of cDNA or gDNA derived from T cells, B-cell-depleted T cells, or PBMCs. The repertoires were released in a freely available public database meant as a resource for research on the immune response to SARS-CoV-2. The samples were drawn from the first 160 participants of the ongoing ImmuneRACE study and from roughly 1,300 subjects provided by 6 global collaborators. Nearly every sample came with metadata listing a de-identified subject ID, COVID-19 status, age in years and sex. The research as a whole found: The amount of clinical and demographic metadata varied by source and participant and was provided uncurated.

Per the germline V gene, SGDLS is the CDR1 and YYNGEE is the CDR2. V loses 3 bases of germline sequence and J loses 6 bases, and the interval between the two ends is 18 bases. Counted from cysteine to phenylalanine, this CDR3 has 15 amino acids. Only the CDR3 part of the read is kept: 45 bases, read in frame from the first base. TCRbeta CDR3 regions were amplified from genomic DNA using the immunoSEQ Assay, a bias-controlled multiplex PCR. The paper's processing steps were these. Within the assay, amplification of reference gene primers was used to estimate how many nucleated cells each sample contained. To quantify the absolute abundance of each unique TCRbeta CDR3 rearrangement, sequence reads were collapsed and filtered. For each sample, productive Simpson clonality was calculated by taking the square root of Simpson's diversity index across productive rearrangements. TCRdb limited this immuneACCESS table to in-frame rearrangements with V and J called. A share of clones is missing; checked studies link under half to unresolved V genes, and the rest is unexplained. V and J calls and clone size are copied from that table; D and trimming were computed from the DNA. Here the sample has some 150,000 clones; more than 70% occur a single time. The top ten constitute 5% of the sample.

Whole blood was collected in K2EDTA tubes by collaborating institutions according to the institutions' own protocols. For TCRbeta analysis, collaborators shipped samples as frozen whole blood, isolated PBMCs, or DNA extracted from either of those sample types. The sequenced sample was peripheral blood. The V gene is TRBV9 and the J gene is TRBJ1-2; the D gene is perhaps TRBD1, on 6 matching bases. The receptor's source is a woman aged 50 to 60 with acute or convalescent COVID-19. The DNA sequence is TGTGCCAGCAGCGGGGAAAGACAGGCTCAGGATGGCTACACCTTC. It translates to CASSGERQAQDGYTF. Here the CDR3 is joined to the reference TRBV9 and TRBJ1-2 genes, and the full variable domain is: DSGVTQTPKHLITATGQRVTLRCSPRSGDLSVYWYQQSLDQGLQFLIQYYNGEERAKGNILERFSAQQFPDLHSELNLSSLELGDSALYFCASSGERQAQDGYTFGSGTRLTVV.